This is a list of T cell receptor beta chains from one sample in a study of type 1 and type 2 diabetes patients. TCRdb re-analysed the multiplex PCR reads in MiXCR, keeping a single row per CDR3 protein. The sample consists of under 300,000 distinct CDR3 sequences, approximately 50% of them appearing once. Sequenced: peripheral blood mononuclear cells (PBMCs). These receptors originate from a man between 18 and 35 years old with type 2 diabetes. Each CDR3 is given with its conserved first and last residue. D genes are given only for firm matches. Clone size is stated in some rows and not others, as once, few, many or a class when expanded.

v_call: TRBV4-1
clone_size: -
j_call: TRBJ1-4
d_call: -
cdr3_nt: TGCGCCAGCAGCCAAGTCATCGGTGTCTCTAATGAAAAACTGTTTTTT
cdr3_aa: CASSQVIGVSNEKLFF

v_call: TRBV6-1
clone_size: -
j_call: TRBJ1-6
d_call: -
cdr3_nt: TGTGCCAGCAGTGAAGCGCTCTATTCCTATTCACCCCTCCACTTT
cdr3_aa: CASSEALYSYSPLHF

v_call: TRBV6-5
clone_size: few
j_call: TRBJ1-2
d_call: TRBD1
cdr3_nt: TGTGCCAGCAGTTACGGGACAGGGACTGGCTACACCTTC
cdr3_aa: CASSYGTGTGYTF

v_call: TRBV20-1
clone_size: -
j_call: TRBJ2-1
d_call: TRBD2
cdr3_nt: TGCAGTGCTCCTAGCGGGAGCTTAAATGAGCAGTTCTTC
cdr3_aa: CSAPSGSLNEQFF

v_call: TRBV20-1
clone_size: -
j_call: TRBJ2-1
d_call: TRBD2
cdr3_nt: TGCAGTGCTAGAGTAGCGGGAGGGCCCTCCTACAATGAGCAGTTCTTC
cdr3_aa: CSARVAGGPSYNEQFF

v_call: TRBV7-2
clone_size: -
j_call: TRBJ1-1
d_call: TRBD1
cdr3_nt: TGTGCCAGCAGCTTAGTAGGGGCAGGGGGCACTGAAGCTTTCTTT
cdr3_aa: CASSLVGAGGTEAFF

v_call: TRBV28
clone_size: -
j_call: TRBJ2-7
d_call: -
cdr3_nt: TGTGCCAGCAGTTTTTCGTGGGGGTTGGGAAGCTCCTACGAGCAGTACTTC
cdr3_aa: CASSFSWGLGSSYEQYF

v_call: TRBV20-1
clone_size: -
j_call: TRBJ2-7
d_call: -
cdr3_nt: TGCAGTGCGCAGGACTTTTACGAGCAGTACTTC
cdr3_aa: CSAQDFYEQYF

v_call: TRBV2
clone_size: few
j_call: TRBJ2-5
d_call: -
cdr3_nt: TGTGCCAGCAGTGAAATGGGGGGCTCCGAGACCCAGTACTTC
cdr3_aa: CASSEMGGSETQYF

v_call: TRBV27
clone_size: few
j_call: TRBJ2-2
d_call: -
cdr3_nt: TGTGCCAGCAGTTTACAAGGGACCCACACCGGGGAGCTGTTTTTT
cdr3_aa: CASSLQGTHTGELFF

v_call: TRBV12-3/TRBV12-4
clone_size: -
j_call: TRBJ1-2
d_call: -
cdr3_nt: TGTGCCAGCAGTCCGTCTAGCACCAACTATGGCTACACCTTC
cdr3_aa: CASSPSSTNYGYTF

v_call: TRBV7-7
clone_size: -
j_call: TRBJ2-3
d_call: -
cdr3_nt: TGTGCTAGCAGCCCATCAACAGGAGCCACAGATACGCAGTATTTT
cdr3_aa: CASSPSTGATDTQYF

v_call: TRBV15
clone_size: few
j_call: TRBJ2-2
d_call: -
cdr3_nt: TGTGCCACCAGCAGAGATGGGGGACTCAAAACCGGGGAGCTGTTTTTT
cdr3_aa: CATSRDGGLKTGELFF

v_call: TRBV19
clone_size: few
j_call: TRBJ1-2
d_call: -
cdr3_nt: TGTGCCAGTAGTGGCCGGGGACAACGGGGCTACACCTTC
cdr3_aa: CASSGRGQRGYTF

v_call: TRBV19
clone_size: -
j_call: TRBJ1-2
d_call: TRBD1
cdr3_nt: TGTGCCATCTCGGACAGGGAGATCTATGGCTACACCTTC
cdr3_aa: CAISDREIYGYTF

v_call: TRBV9
clone_size: -
j_call: TRBJ2-7
d_call: TRBD1
cdr3_nt: TGTGCCAGCAGCTCCAACCCGGGACAGGCGACCTACGAGCAGTACTTC
cdr3_aa: CASSSNPGQATYEQYF

v_call: TRBV19
clone_size: -
j_call: TRBJ2-7
d_call: TRBD1
cdr3_nt: TGTGCCAGTAGTCGGGACAGGGCAACCTACGAGCAGTGCTTC
cdr3_aa: CASSRDRATYEQCF

v_call: TRBV24-1
clone_size: -
j_call: TRBJ2-7
d_call: -
cdr3_nt: TGTGCCACCAGCGACGGACATCACGACGAGCAGTACTTC
cdr3_aa: CATSDGHHDEQYF

v_call: TRBV20-1
clone_size: -
j_call: TRBJ2-3
d_call: TRBD2
cdr3_nt: TGCAGTGCTAGATTCGGGAGGGGCGATACGCAGTATTTT
cdr3_aa: CSARFGRGDTQYF

v_call: TRBV5-1
clone_size: -
j_call: TRBJ1-1
d_call: TRBD1
cdr3_nt: TGCGCCAGCACAATGGGCAGGGGGCGCAGTTTTTACACTGAAGCTTTCTTT
cdr3_aa: CASTMGRGRSFYTEAFF

v_call: TRBV2
clone_size: -
j_call: TRBJ2-5
d_call: -
cdr3_nt: TGTGCCTGCAGTGAAGGCAGGGAAGAGACCCAGTACTTC
cdr3_aa: CACSEGREETQYF

v_call: TRBV24-1
clone_size: few
j_call: TRBJ1-2
d_call: -
cdr3_nt: TGTGCCACCTGGTCGGGGGGCTACACCTTC
cdr3_aa: CATWSGGYTF

v_call: TRBV14
clone_size: few
j_call: TRBJ1-2
d_call: TRBD1
cdr3_nt: TGTGCCAGCAGCTTCAATCACAGGGGACCGGGCTACACCTTC
cdr3_aa: CASSFNHRGPGYTF

v_call: TRBV20-1
clone_size: few
j_call: TRBJ1-1
d_call: -
cdr3_nt: TGCAGTGCTAAGGGGATGAACACTGAAGCTTTCTTT
cdr3_aa: CSAKGMNTEAFF

v_call: TRBV29-1
clone_size: many
j_call: TRBJ1-2
d_call: -
cdr3_nt: TGCAGCGTTGATGAGTATGGCTACACCTTC
cdr3_aa: CSVDEYGYTF

v_call: TRBV6-1
clone_size: many
j_call: TRBJ1-6
d_call: -
cdr3_nt: TGTGCCAGCAGTGAGAACAGCCCCAATAATTCACCCCTCCACTTT
cdr3_aa: CASSENSPNNSPLHF

v_call: TRBV12-3/TRBV12-4
clone_size: -
j_call: TRBJ2-7
d_call: TRBD1
cdr3_nt: TGTGCCAGCAGCCCCGGGACAGGGGACGAGCAGTACTTC
cdr3_aa: CASSPGTGDEQYF

v_call: TRBV28
clone_size: few
j_call: TRBJ1-2
d_call: -
cdr3_nt: TGTGCCAGCAGCCCAAATTCTGGGGGACTCTATGGCTACACCTTC
cdr3_aa: CASSPNSGGLYGYTF

v_call: TRBV9
clone_size: -
j_call: TRBJ1-4
d_call: -
cdr3_nt: TGTGCCAGCAGCGAGGGGGGGGGTAATGAAAAACTGTTTTTT
cdr3_aa: CASSEGGGNEKLFF

v_call: TRBV18
clone_size: -
j_call: TRBJ1-1
d_call: TRBD1
cdr3_nt: TGTGCCAGCTCACCGGGGACGGGACAGGGGAACACTGAAGCTTTCTTT
cdr3_aa: CASSPGTGQGNTEAFF

v_call: TRBV7-9
clone_size: -
j_call: TRBJ2-6
d_call: -
cdr3_nt: TGTGCCAGCAGGCCTCGCGACAGAGTCTCTGGGGCCAACGTCCTGACTTTC
cdr3_aa: CASRPRDRVSGANVLTF

v_call: TRBV6-2/TRBV6-3
clone_size: -
j_call: TRBJ2-5
d_call: TRBD1
cdr3_nt: TGTGCCAGCAGCCTGACAGGGGGCCCTCAGACCCAGTACTTC
cdr3_aa: CASSLTGGPQTQYF

v_call: TRBV7-9
clone_size: few
j_call: TRBJ1-5
d_call: TRBD1
cdr3_nt: TGTGCCAGCAGCGGACAGGGGGCTTCGCAGCCCCAGCATTTT
cdr3_aa: CASSGQGASQPQHF

v_call: TRBV27
clone_size: few
j_call: TRBJ2-5
d_call: -
cdr3_nt: TGTGCCAGCCAGGGGGGAGAGACCCAGTACTTC
cdr3_aa: CASQGGETQYF

v_call: TRBV2
clone_size: -
j_call: TRBJ1-6
d_call: TRBD1
cdr3_nt: TGTGCCAGCCAGGACAGGGGGGGGAATTCACCCCTCCACTTT
cdr3_aa: CASQDRGGNSPLHF

v_call: TRBV20-1
clone_size: once
j_call: TRBJ2-3
d_call: -
cdr3_nt: TGCAGTGCCCGGACAGGGAGGGCTTCAGATACGCAGTATTTT
cdr3_aa: CSARTGRASDTQYF

v_call: TRBV25-1
clone_size: -
j_call: TRBJ2-3
d_call: -
cdr3_nt: TGTGCCAGCACCTCAGCGCCGGGACATCTCACAGATACGCAGTATTTT
cdr3_aa: CASTSAPGHLTDTQYF

v_call: TRBV2
clone_size: -
j_call: TRBJ1-3
d_call: -
cdr3_nt: TGTGCCAGCAGTAGGGACTACTCTGGAAACACCATATATTTT
cdr3_aa: CASSRDYSGNTIYF

v_call: TRBV11-2
clone_size: -
j_call: TRBJ2-5
d_call: -
cdr3_nt: TGTGCCAGCAGAGAAACGGGCTCCGTATATTGGTACTTC
cdr3_aa: CASRETGSVYWYF

v_call: TRBV7-3
clone_size: few
j_call: TRBJ1-1
d_call: -
cdr3_nt: TGTGCCAGCAGCTTAGGGGGGAGGAACACTGAAGCTTTCTTT
cdr3_aa: CASSLGGRNTEAFF

v_call: TRBV19
clone_size: few
j_call: TRBJ2-5
d_call: -
cdr3_nt: TGTGCCAGTAGTAGAGGGAGGTGGGAGACCCAGTACTTC
cdr3_aa: CASSRGRWETQYF

v_call: TRBV29-1
clone_size: few
j_call: TRBJ2-6
d_call: -
cdr3_nt: TGCAGCGTTGAGGCCGGAAGCGAACTTACTGGGGCCAACGTCCTGACTTTC
cdr3_aa: CSVEAGSELTGANVLTF

v_call: TRBV6-5
clone_size: -
j_call: TRBJ2-5
d_call: TRBD1
cdr3_nt: TGTGCCAGCAAAGGGGGCGGAATCGAGACCCAGTACTTC
cdr3_aa: CASKGGGIETQYF

v_call: TRBV27
clone_size: -
j_call: TRBJ2-7
d_call: TRBD2
cdr3_nt: TGTGCCAGCAGTTTATCGGGGGGGAGCTCCTACGAGCAGTACTTC
cdr3_aa: CASSLSGGSSYEQYF

v_call: TRBV20-1
clone_size: few
j_call: TRBJ2-1
d_call: -
cdr3_nt: TGCAGTGCTAGAGATAACGGGGACTCGCAGTGGGTTAATGAGCAGTTCTTC
cdr3_aa: CSARDNGDSQWVNEQFF

v_call: TRBV28
clone_size: once
j_call: TRBJ1-4
d_call: TRBD1
cdr3_nt: TGTGCCAGCAGTTCGCTGGGGACAGAGGCAACTAATGAAAAACTGTTTTTT
cdr3_aa: CASSSLGTEATNEKLFF

v_call: TRBV28
clone_size: many
j_call: TRBJ1-1
d_call: TRBD1
cdr3_nt: TGTGCCAGCACCTTATTTGGGGGACAGGGGCTCGCTTTCTTT
cdr3_aa: CASTLFGGQGLAFF

v_call: TRBV27
clone_size: -
j_call: TRBJ1-1
d_call: -
cdr3_nt: TGTGCCAGCAGTTTATCCTCGTTTGGGGGAACTGAAGCTTTCTTT
cdr3_aa: CASSLSSFGGTEAFF

v_call: TRBV3-1
clone_size: once
j_call: TRBJ2-1
d_call: TRBD2
cdr3_nt: TGTGCCAGCAGCCCCCCCCGTACTAGCGGCCAAGGTTACGAGCAGTTCTTC
cdr3_aa: CASSPPRTSGQGYEQFF

v_call: TRBV19
clone_size: -
j_call: TRBJ2-7
d_call: -
cdr3_nt: TGTGCCAGTAGACCCCGACTAGAATCCTACGAGCAGTACTTC
cdr3_aa: CASRPRLESYEQYF

v_call: TRBV5-1
clone_size: -
j_call: TRBJ2-7
d_call: TRBD1
cdr3_nt: TGCGCCAGCAGCTTGGAGACAGGGGGCTACGAGCAGTACTTC
cdr3_aa: CASSLETGGYEQYF

v_call: TRBV7-9
clone_size: once
j_call: TRBJ2-3
d_call: TRBD2
cdr3_nt: TGTGCCAGCAGCGATAGGTTTGGCGGGAGGCGCGATACGCAGTATTTT
cdr3_aa: CASSDRFGGRRDTQYF

v_call: TRBV7-8
clone_size: -
j_call: TRBJ2-4
d_call: TRBD1
cdr3_nt: TGTGCCAGCAGCTTGGGACAGGGGAACGTGGACATTCAGTACTTC
cdr3_aa: CASSLGQGNVDIQYF

v_call: TRBV6-5
clone_size: -
j_call: TRBJ2-1
d_call: -
cdr3_nt: TGTGCCAGCAGAACCAATCTCAAAAGCTCCTACAATGAGCAGTTCTTC
cdr3_aa: CASRTNLKSSYNEQFF

v_call: TRBV7-3
clone_size: once
j_call: TRBJ2-1
d_call: -
cdr3_nt: TGTGCCAGCAGCTTAAGGTCGGGGGTACTACCCAATGAGCAGTTCTTC
cdr3_aa: CASSLRSGVLPNEQFF

v_call: TRBV10-3
clone_size: many
j_call: TRBJ1-1
d_call: -
cdr3_nt: TGTGCCATCAAGGAGGGTTCGAACACTGAAGCTTTCTTT
cdr3_aa: CAIKEGSNTEAFF

v_call: TRBV30
clone_size: few
j_call: TRBJ2-7
d_call: -
cdr3_nt: TGTGCCTGGAGTGAAGGTGGGAACTACGAGCAGTACTTC
cdr3_aa: CAWSEGGNYEQYF